The 22 T cell receptor beta chains reported below all come from one sample, sequenced in a study of blood T cell repertoires in COVID-19. TCRdb keeps only in-frame clones here, not all; method: immunoSEQ multiplex PCR. Of tens of thousands of clones detected, over 80% appear once; the ten largest clones hold around 7%. Sequencing was done on a sample of peripheral blood. The receptors were sampled from a human donor in a cohort sampled during active COVID-19.

The V and J genes are TRBV27 and TRBJ1-5; 7 nucleotides match TRBD1. The length of the CDR3 is 18 residues. Germline lookup yields CDR1 MNHEY and CDR2 SMNVEV (reference sequence). Unmatched junction bases numbered 15, after V lost 6 bases and J lost 1 base. This CDR3 reads CASSEGWQGVFSNQPQHF. The CDR3, as DNA: TGTGCCAGCAGCGAAGGGTGGCAGGGGGTATTCAGCAATCAGCCCCAGCATTTT.

The chain recombines TRBV28 with TRBJ2-2; D is unresolved. V dropped 10 bases and J dropped 7 bases, with 22 bases sitting between them. The CDR3 contains 15 residues. The germline gives CDR1 MDHEN, CDR2 SYDVKM. CDR3 DNA: TGTGCCACCCTCTCCAACGCCTATGATGTCGGGGAGCTGTTTTTT. Amino acids: CATLSNAYDVGELFF.

The V and J genes are TRBV18 and TRBJ1-2; 12 bases are shared with TRBD1. This CDR3 has 17 residues. V lost 3 bases, J lost 4 bases, and 9 bases stayed unmatched. The germline CDR1 and CDR2 sequences are KGHSH and LQKENI. CDR3 region: CASSPPGQGARGYGYTF. CDR3 bases: TGTGCCAGCTCACCCCCGGGACAGGGGGCGCGTGGCTATGGCTACACCTTC.

This clone came up a few times. V and J are TRBV12-3 or TRBV12-4 and TRBJ1-1, with D possibly TRBD1 on 6 matching bases. Trimming stripped 7 bases from V and 6 bases from J, with 15 bases between. The CDR3 is 13 residues long. CDR3: CASTRGGAPEAFF. CDR3 DNA sequence: TGTGCCAGCACCCGGGGGGGGGCACCTGAAGCTTTCTTT.

This rearrangement joins TRBV30 to TRBJ1-2, with D possibly matching TRBD1 (5 bases). CDR1 is GTSNPN, CDR2 SVGIG, per germline (reference sequence). V dropped 3 bases and J dropped 4 bases, with 12 bases sitting between them. CDR3 length: 13 residues. The CDR3 DNA reads as TGTGCCTGGAGAGGTCAGGGTGGCTATGGCTACACCTTC. Translation: CAWRGQGGYGYTF. Full variable domain (missing parts from reference TRBV30 and TRBJ1-2): SQTIHQWPATLVQPVGSPLSLECTVEGTSNPNLYWYRQAAGRGLQLLFYSVGIGQISSEVPQNLSASRPQDRQFILSSKKLLLSDSGFYLCAWRGQGGYGYTFGSGTRLTVV.

The chain employs TRBV5-4 and TRBJ2-5; unclear D gene. CDR1 is SGHNT, CDR2 YYREEE, per germline (reference sequence). This CDR3 spans 13 amino acids. Trimming shortened V by 3 bases and J by 2 bases, and 8 bases separated the two germline ends. The CDR3 coding sequence is TGTGCCAGCAGCTGGGCAGAACAAGAGACCCAGTACTTC. Its translation: CASSWAEQETQYF.

This clone was found once. The V and J genes are TRBV5-5 and TRBJ2-5; D is undetermined. V shed 4 bases and J shed 5 bases, with 9 bases lying between them. The CDR3 contains 12 residues. Per the germline V gene, CDR1 is SGHKS and CDR2 is YYEKEE (reference sequence). The CDR3 DNA is TGTGCCAGCAGCCACGGTTGGGAGACCCAGTACTTC. Protein product: CASSHGWETQYF.

This chain's CDR3 is CAWSSLSGLYGYTF. The CDR3 bases are TGTGCCTGGAGCTCCTTGAGCGGCCTCTATGGCTACACCTTC. The chain couples TRBV30 to TRBJ1-2; unclear D gene. Germline CDR1 is GTSNPN and CDR2 is SVGIG (reference sequence). The CDR3 sequence is 14 residues long. V dropped 3 bases and J dropped 4 bases, with 15 bases sitting between them. Drawing the rest from reference TRBV30 and TRBJ1-2, the complete variable domain is SQTIHQWPATLVQPVGSPLSLECTVEGTSNPNLYWYRQAAGRGLQLLFYSVGIGQISSEVPQNLSASRPQDRQFILSSKKLLLSDSGFYLCAWSSLSGLYGYTFGSGTRLTVV.

The chain has TRBV6-5 and TRBJ1-2, with D unresolved. This CDR3 is built from 14 residues. CDR1 MNHEY and CDR2 SVGAGI come from the germline V gene. Trimming cost V 7 bases and J 4 bases, with 16 bases left between them. This chain's CDR3 is CASKRETDSYGYTF. The CDR3 DNA follows: TGTGCCAGCAAGCGAGAGACGGACTCCTATGGCTACACCTTC.

The chain combines TRBV4-3 with TRBJ2-7; TRBD1 aligns across 9 bases. The CDR3 is 14 residues long. Trimming took 4 bases from V and 6 from J; bases not matched to a gene: 7. Germline values: CDR1 LGHNA, CDR2 YSLEER. The CDR3 reads CASSLAGTGTEQYF. The CDR3 bases are TGCGCCAGCAGCCTCGCCGGGACAGGGACCGAGCAGTACTTC.

This clone was observed a handful of times. The CDR3 DNA follows: TGTGCCAGCAGCCACCGGGACAGGGGGTTACCCCAGCATTTT. Encoded protein: CASSHRDRGLPQHF. The V gene is TRBV6-2 or TRBV6-3, the J gene TRBJ1-5; 11 bases agree with TRBD1. Per the germline V gene, CDR1 is MNHEY and CDR2 is SVGEGT. The junction had 8 bases not matched to a gene; V was cut back by 6 bases and J by 10 bases. The CDR3 has 14 amino acids.

The chain has TRBV25-1 and TRBJ1-2; the D gene is possibly TRBD1 (5 bases). Trimming cost V 2 bases and J 8 bases, with 12 bases left between them. Germline loops: CDR1 MGHDK, CDR2 SYGVNS. This CDR3 has 13 residues. The CDR3 DNA reads TGTGCCAGCAGTGAACAGAAACAGGCGGGCTACACCTTC. It specifies CASSEQKQAGYTF.

The CDR3 spells CASSREGAQPQHF. CDR3 nucleotide sequence: TGTGCCAGCAGTCGCGAGGGGGCTCAGCCCCAGCATTTT. V is TRBV2 and J is TRBJ1-5, with 7 bases lining up with TRBD1. Per the germline V gene, CDR1 is SNHLY and CDR2 is FYNNEI. CDR3 length: 13 residues. V gave up 5 bases and J gave up 6 bases; unmatched junction bases: 4.

The chain has TRBV18 and TRBJ2-7, with 7 bases that match TRBD1. Germline V gene sequence: CDR1 KGHSH, CDR2 LQKENI. The V segment lost 3 bases and the J segment 0 bases; nucleotides outside the gene matches: 5. The CDR3 loop spans 15 amino acids. CDR3 in DNA: TGTGCCAGCTCACCGAGGGGGACAGCCTCCTACGAGCAGTACTTC. Translating it yields CASSPRGTASYEQYF.

The chain combines TRBV15 with TRBJ1-1, with 7 bases lining up with TRBD1. The length of the CDR3 is 18 residues. Unmatched junction bases numbered 14, after V lost 1 base and J lost 3 bases. CDR1 and CDR2 (germline): LNHNV, YYDKDF (reference sequence). The CDR3 protein is CATSRVAQGQFGYTEAFF. CDR3 nucleotides: TGTGCCACCAGCAGAGTCGCACAGGGACAGTTTGGGTACACTGAAGCTTTCTTT.

The chain has TRBV11-2 and TRBJ2-5, with 8 bases matching TRBD1. Per the germline V gene, CDR1 is SGHAT and CDR2 is FQNNGV. The CDR3 runs 13 residues. Germline trimming cut 4 bases from V and 5 bases from J; bases unmatched to any gene: 3. The CDR3 DNA sequence: TGTGCCAGCAGCTCGGACAGGGTGGAGACCCAGTACTTC. It is translated as CASSSDRVETQYF. The whole variable domain, filled in from reference TRBV11-2 and TRBJ2-5, reads EAGVAQSPRYKIIEKRQSVAFWCNPISGHATLYWYQQILGQGPKLLIQFQNNGVVDDSQLPKDRFSAERLKGVDSTLKIQPAKLEDSAVYLCASSSDRVETQYFGPGTRLLVL.

V and J are TRBV30 and TRBJ1-5; D not certain. The CDR3 totals 12 residues. The germline gives CDR1 GTSNPN, CDR2 SVGIG (reference sequence). With 2 bases removed from V and 11 bases from J, the gap between germline ends came to 13 bases. The CDR3 loop is CAWSHGGKTQHF. For the CDR3, the DNA is TGTGCCTGGAGTCACGGCGGTAAGACCCAGCATTTT.

The CDR3 bases are TGTGCCAGCAGCTTAGGCTCGGGGGGGCCCTATGGCTACACCTTC. Amino acids: CASSLGSGGPYGYTF. The chain has TRBV11-2 and TRBJ1-2; a possible D gene is TRBD1 (6 bases). Germline assignment: CDR1 SGHAT and CDR2 FQNNGV. The CDR3 is 15 residues long. Trimming removed 1 base from V and 4 bases from J, with 13 bases in between.

The rearrangement links TRBV7-6 to TRBJ2-7; D might be TRBD1 (6 bases). Trimming shortened V by 2 bases and J by 6 bases, and 11 bases separated the two germline ends. This CDR3 has 13 residues. Germline CDR1 reads SGHVS; CDR2 reads FNYEAQ. This CDR3 is CASSLQGSGEQYF. The CDR3 region has the DNA TGTGCCAGCAGCTTACAGGGGTCAGGCGAGCAGTACTTC. The entire variable domain, with the rest obtained from reference TRBV7-6 and TRBJ2-7, is as follows: GAGVSQSPRYKVTKRGQDVALRCDPISGHVSLYWYRQALGQGPEFLTYFNYEAQQDKSGLPNDRFSAERPEGSISTLTIQRTEQRDSAMYRCASSLQGSGEQYFGPGTRLTVT.

Of note for this clone: Germline is not matched at one junction end, which may reflect a read error. The chain links TRBV7-7 to TRBJ2-5; the D is unclear. Germline loops: CDR1 SSHAT, CDR2 FNYEAQ (reference sequence). The CDR3 covers 16 residues. CDR3 protein: CASSLDLTTGRQSQYF. CDR3 coding DNA: TGTGCTAGCAGCTTAGATCTCACCACGGGTCGGCAATCCCAGTACTTC.

The chain carries TRBV19 and TRBJ2-7, with 13 bases matching TRBD2. The V gene's germline CDR1 is LNHDA and CDR2 SQIVND (reference sequence). This CDR3 is 15 amino acids long. After removal of 6 bases from V and 2 bases from J, the junction contained 4 bases not matched to a gene. CDR3: CASSQTSGRTYEQYF. DNA for the CDR3: TGTGCCAGTAGCCAGACTAGCGGGAGGACCTACGAGCAGTACTTC.

The chain carries TRBV6-2 or TRBV6-3 and TRBJ2-1; 7 bases are a match to TRBD2. Germline V gene lookup returns CDR1 MNHEY and CDR2 SVGEGT. This CDR3 comprises 18 residues. V shed 2 bases and J 1 base; nucleotides not matched to a gene: 11. This CDR3 reads CASSYLSGVVMSYNEQFF. In DNA, the CDR3 is TGTGCCAGCAGTTACCTCAGCGGGGTCGTTATGTCCTACAATGAGCAGTTCTTC.